Detailed here is one TCR beta chain. This clone's antigen is unknown. Qualities for individual bases were not recorded, and no much larger clone is one base off. These data belong to a study of PD-L1 blockade in urothelial cancer (dated by TCRdb to between 2016 and 2019). Notes on the research overall: All patients started therapy in the mid-2010s and received atezolizumab 1,200 mg intravenously every 3 weeks. About 90% of the roughly 29 patients were males with bladder-origin urothelial cancer, and about two thirds of the roughly 30 reported a prior smoking history. An ECOG performance status of 0 or 1 was recorded for the patients, and 0 to 3 prior chemotherapy regimens had been received by the patients. Blood samples were analyzed at 3 weeks after treatment start (second dose) and at 6 weeks after treatment start. A median of 141,255 T cells and some 84,000 unique TCRs was obtained from blood samples, and a median clonality of approximately 0.086 was observed. The study, an exploratory multi-omic analysis, examined somatic, immune and clinical correlates of response to PD-L1 blockade with atezolizumab in urothelial cancer. Pretreatment tumor samples, along with matched peripheral blood collected serially before and after atezolizumab treatment, underwent TCR sequencing. Durable clinical benefit was defined as progression-free survival longer than 6 months, and TCR features were also tested against progression-free and overall survival. In the same patients who had TCR sequencing, pretreatment tumors also underwent whole exome sequencing and RNA sequencing. Durable clinical benefit was achieved by nine patients but not by the remaining 20. Pretreatment blood TCR-seq was available for around 29 patients, at least one posttreatment blood collection was obtained for about 25 patients, and tumor TCR-seq was available for about 25 patients.

The cohort comprised approximately 30 patients with locally advanced or metastatic urothelial carcinoma treated at Memorial Sloan Kettering on a trial protocol. Peripheral blood mononuclear cells were collected pretreatment and during treatment, with between 1 and 8 total time points per patient. The Qiagen DNeasy Blood extraction kit was used to purify genomic DNA from total PBMCs and tumor samples. PBMCs were collected pretreatment and during treatment and were isolated and stored as previously described. Synthetic TCR analog templates were spiked into each PCR so that absolute template abundance could be estimated from read counts. The immunoSEQ assay was used to amplify TCRbeta CDR3 regions from genomic DNA with bias-controlled V and J gene primers. Sequencing of rearranged TCRbeta segments was done at approximately 20X coverage. Per the authors' processing: Clustering was used to correct sequencing errors, and CDR3s were annotated against IMGT to assign V, D and J genes. Downstream analyses used only productive TCRbeta rearrangements and left out out-of-frame or stop-codon sequences. Clonality was calculated as one minus the Shannon entropy normalized by the log of the number of unique productive sequences. Fisher's exact test with Benjamini-Hochberg correction, using a cutoff of adjusted p below 0.01, was how clones that differed between time points or between blood and tumor were identified. TCRdb carries this immuneACCESS record with in-frame sequences only. Its versions omit some clonotypes, under half of them owing to an unresolved V gene in the studies checked, with the rest unexplained. V and J calls and clone size are as listed in that table; D and trimming were resolved from the DNA. The sample includes about 43,000 clones, with 88% observed a single time. 12% to 15% of the sample is held by the ten biggest clonotypes.

Here is what the overall study found, with its caveats: Because the sample size was small (n ≈ 29) and many of the analyses were exploratory, the results are meant to be hypothesis-generating. A pretreatment peripheral blood TCR clonality below the median was linked to improved progression-free and overall survival. Among patients with durable benefit, tumor-associated TCR clones showed greater expansion in peripheral blood 3 weeks after treatment started (n = 22, p = 0.022).

The receptor was derived from a woman aged 55-70 years with urothelial cancer. The source material was PBMCs, sampled around atezolizumab (anti-PD-L1) treatment.

The CDR3 region: CASSLLPDRYSNQPQHF. Here is the DNA: TGTGCCAGCAGTTTACTCCCGGACAGATATAGCAATCAGCCCCAGCATTTT. The chain is made from TRBV28 and TRBJ1-5; a tentative D match to TRBD1 spans 6 bases. CDR1 is given as MDHEN and CDR2 as SYDVKM, both from the germline V gene. The CDR3 has 17 amino acids, counting the end cysteine and phenylalanine. Only the CDR3 portion is preserved as DNA: 51 bases, with reading frame beginning at the first base. Cut back by 2 bases and 0 bases, the V and J ends lie 14 bases apart.